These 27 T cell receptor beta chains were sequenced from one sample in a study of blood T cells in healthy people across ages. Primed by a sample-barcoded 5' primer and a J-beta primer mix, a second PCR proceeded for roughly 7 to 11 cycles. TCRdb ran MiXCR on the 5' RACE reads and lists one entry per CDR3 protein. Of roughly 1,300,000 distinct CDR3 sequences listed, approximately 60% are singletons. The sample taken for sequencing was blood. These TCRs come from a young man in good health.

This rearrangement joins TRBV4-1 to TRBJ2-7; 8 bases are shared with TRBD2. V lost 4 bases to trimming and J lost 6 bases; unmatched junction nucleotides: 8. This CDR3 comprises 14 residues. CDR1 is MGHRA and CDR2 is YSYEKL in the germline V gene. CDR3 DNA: TGCGCCAGCAGCCCCGGGAGCGGGAGTTTCGAGCAGTACTTC. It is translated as CASSPGSGSFEQYF.

The CDR3 loop is CASSFGTSTYNEQFF. As DNA, the CDR3 is TGCGCCAGCAGCTTTGGGACTAGCACCTACAATGAGCAGTTCTTC. The V gene is TRBV5-1, the J gene TRBJ2-1, with 9 positions matching TRBD2. CDR3 size: 15 residues. Losses at the gene ends were 2 bases for V and 2 bases for J; bases not matched to a gene: 2. Germline CDR1 SGHRS, CDR2 YFSETQ.

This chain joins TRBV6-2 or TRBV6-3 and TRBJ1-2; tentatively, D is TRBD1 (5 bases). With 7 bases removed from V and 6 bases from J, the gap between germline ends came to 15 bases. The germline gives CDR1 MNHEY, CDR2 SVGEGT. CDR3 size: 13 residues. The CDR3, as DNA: TGTGCCAGCACCCAACAGGTTCCCAATGGCTACACCTTC. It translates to CASTQQVPNGYTF.

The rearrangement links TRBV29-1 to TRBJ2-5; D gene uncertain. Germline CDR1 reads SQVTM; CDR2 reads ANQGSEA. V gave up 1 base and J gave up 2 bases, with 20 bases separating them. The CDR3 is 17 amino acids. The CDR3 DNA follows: TGCAGCGTTGAAGGGGCCCGATGGCGACTCAGGCAAGAGACCCAGTACTTC. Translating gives CSVEGARWRLRQETQYF.

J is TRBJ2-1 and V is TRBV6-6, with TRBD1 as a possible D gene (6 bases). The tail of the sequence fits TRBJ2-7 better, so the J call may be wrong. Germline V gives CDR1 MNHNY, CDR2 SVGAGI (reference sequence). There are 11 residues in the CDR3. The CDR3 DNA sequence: TGTGCCACACGCAGGGGTAATGAGCAGTACTTC. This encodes CATRRGNEQYF.

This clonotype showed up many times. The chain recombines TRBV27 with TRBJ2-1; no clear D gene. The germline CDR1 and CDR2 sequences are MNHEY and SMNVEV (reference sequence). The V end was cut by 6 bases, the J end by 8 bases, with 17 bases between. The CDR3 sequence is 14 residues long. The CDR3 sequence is CASSPDGPAHEQFF. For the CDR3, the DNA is TGTGCCAGCAGCCCCGACGGACCGGCCCATGAGCAGTTCTTC.

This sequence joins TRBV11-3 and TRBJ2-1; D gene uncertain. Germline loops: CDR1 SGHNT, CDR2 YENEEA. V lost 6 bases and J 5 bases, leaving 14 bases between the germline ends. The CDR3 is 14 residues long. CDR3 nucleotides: TGTGCCAGCAGTCCCTCACGCGGTGACAATGAGCAGTTCTTC. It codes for CASSPSRGDNEQFF.

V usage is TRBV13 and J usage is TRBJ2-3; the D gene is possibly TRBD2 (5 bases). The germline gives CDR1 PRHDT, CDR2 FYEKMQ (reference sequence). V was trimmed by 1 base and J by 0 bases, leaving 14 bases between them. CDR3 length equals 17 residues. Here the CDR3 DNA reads TGTGCCAGCAGCTTAGCCCCCGAGGGATCTAGCACAGATACGCAGTATTTT. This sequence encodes CASSLAPEGSSTDTQYF.

The DNA for the CDR3 is TGCAGTGCTAGAGTCGTATTCGATGAGCAGTTCTTC. It specifies CSARVVFDEQFF. The V call is TRBV20-1, the J call TRBJ2-1; D gene unclear. CDR1 is DFQATT and CDR2 is SNEGSKA in the germline V gene (reference sequence). There are 12 residues in the CDR3. The V and J ends lost 1 base and 8 bases respectively, with 9 bases between them.

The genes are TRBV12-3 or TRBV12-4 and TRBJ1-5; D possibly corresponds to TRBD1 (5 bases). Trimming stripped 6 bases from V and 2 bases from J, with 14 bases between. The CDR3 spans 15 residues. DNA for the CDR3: TGTGCCAGCAGCCGAGAGGGAGGGGGCAATCAGCCCCAGCATTTT. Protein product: CASSREGGGNQPQHF.

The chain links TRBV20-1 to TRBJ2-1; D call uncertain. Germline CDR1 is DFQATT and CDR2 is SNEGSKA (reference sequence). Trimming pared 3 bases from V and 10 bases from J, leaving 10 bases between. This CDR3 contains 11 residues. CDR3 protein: CSARVGREQFF. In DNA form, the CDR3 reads TGCAGTGCTAGGGTAGGGCGAGAGCAGTTCTTC.

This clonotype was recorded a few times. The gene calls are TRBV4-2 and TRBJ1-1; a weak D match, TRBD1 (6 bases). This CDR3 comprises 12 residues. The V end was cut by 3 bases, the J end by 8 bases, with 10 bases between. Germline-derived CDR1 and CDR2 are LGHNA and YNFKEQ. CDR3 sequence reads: CASSHTGLEAFF. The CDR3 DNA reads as TGTGCCAGCAGCCATACAGGGTTGGAAGCTTTCTTT.

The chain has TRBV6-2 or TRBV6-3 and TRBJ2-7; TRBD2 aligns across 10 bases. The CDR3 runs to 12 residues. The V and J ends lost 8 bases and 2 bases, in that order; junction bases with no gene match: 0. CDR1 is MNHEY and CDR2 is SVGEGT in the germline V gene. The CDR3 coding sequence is TGTGCCAGCGGACTAGCGGCCTACGAGCAGTACTTC. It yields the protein CASGLAAYEQYF.

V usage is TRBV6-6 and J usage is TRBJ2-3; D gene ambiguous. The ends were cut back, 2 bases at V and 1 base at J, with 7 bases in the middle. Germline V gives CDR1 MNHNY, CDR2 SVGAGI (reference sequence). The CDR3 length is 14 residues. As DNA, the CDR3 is TGTGCCAGCAGTTACCCCGGTGGCACAGATACGCAGTATTTT. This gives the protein CASSYPGGTDTQYF.

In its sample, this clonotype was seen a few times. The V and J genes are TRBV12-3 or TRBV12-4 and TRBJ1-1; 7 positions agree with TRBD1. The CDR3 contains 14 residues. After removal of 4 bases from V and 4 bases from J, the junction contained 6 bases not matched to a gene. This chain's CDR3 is CASSSTGLATEAFF. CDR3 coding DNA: TGTGCCAGCAGTTCGACAGGGTTGGCCACTGAAGCTTTCTTT.

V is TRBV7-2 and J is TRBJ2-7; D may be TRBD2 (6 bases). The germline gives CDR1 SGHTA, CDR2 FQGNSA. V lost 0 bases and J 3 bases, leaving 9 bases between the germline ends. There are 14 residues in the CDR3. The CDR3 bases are TGTACCAGCAGCTTAGCCGGGGAGGACTACGAGCAGTACTTC. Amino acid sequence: CTSSLAGEDYEQYF.

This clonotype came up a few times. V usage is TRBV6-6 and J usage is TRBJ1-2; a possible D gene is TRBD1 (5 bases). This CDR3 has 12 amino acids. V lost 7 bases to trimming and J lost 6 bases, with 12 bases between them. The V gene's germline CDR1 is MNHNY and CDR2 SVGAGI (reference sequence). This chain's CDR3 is CASTPGGDGYTF. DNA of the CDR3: TGTGCCAGCACCCCCGGAGGGGATGGCTACACCTTC.

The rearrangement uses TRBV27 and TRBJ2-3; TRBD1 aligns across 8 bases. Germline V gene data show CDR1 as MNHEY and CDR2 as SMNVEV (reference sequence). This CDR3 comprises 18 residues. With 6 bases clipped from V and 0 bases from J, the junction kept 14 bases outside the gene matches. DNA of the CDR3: TGTGCCAGCAGGATTAGGACAGGGAGAAGCGGAAGCACAGATACGCAGTATTTT. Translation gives CASRIRTGRSGSTDTQYF.

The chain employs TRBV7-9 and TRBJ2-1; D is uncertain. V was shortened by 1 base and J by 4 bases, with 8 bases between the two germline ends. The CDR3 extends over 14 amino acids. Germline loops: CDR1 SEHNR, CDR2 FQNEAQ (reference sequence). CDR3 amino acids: CASSLDRNYNEQFF. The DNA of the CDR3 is TGTGCCAGCAGCTTAGACAGAAATTACAATGAGCAGTTCTTC.

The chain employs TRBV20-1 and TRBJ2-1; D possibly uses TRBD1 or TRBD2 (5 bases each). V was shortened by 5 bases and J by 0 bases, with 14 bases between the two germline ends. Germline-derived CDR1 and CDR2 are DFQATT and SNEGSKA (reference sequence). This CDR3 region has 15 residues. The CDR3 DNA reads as TGCAGTGCTCACTCGGGGCAGAGCTCCTACAATGAGCAGTTCTTC. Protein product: CSAHSGQSSYNEQFF.

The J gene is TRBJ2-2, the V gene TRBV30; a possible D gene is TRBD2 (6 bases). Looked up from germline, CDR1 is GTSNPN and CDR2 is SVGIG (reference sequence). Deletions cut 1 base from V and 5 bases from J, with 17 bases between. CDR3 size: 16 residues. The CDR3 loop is CAWSGRRESRTGELFF. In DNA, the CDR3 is TGTGCCTGGAGTGGCCGGAGGGAATCGAGAACCGGGGAGCTGTTTTTT.

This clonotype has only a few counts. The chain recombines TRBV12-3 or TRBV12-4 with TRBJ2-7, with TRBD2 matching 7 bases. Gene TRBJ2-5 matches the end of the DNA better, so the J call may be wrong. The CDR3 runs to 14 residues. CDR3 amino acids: CASNPTSVQETQYF. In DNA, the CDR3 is TGTGCCAGCAACCCTACTAGCGTACAAGAGACCCAGTACTTC.

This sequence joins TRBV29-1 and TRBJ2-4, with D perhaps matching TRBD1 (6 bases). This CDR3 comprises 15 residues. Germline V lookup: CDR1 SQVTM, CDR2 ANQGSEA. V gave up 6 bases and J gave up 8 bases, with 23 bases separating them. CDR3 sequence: CSVLGTQHIEYIQYF. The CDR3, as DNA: TGCAGCGTCCTCGGGACACAGCATATCGAGTACATTCAGTACTTC. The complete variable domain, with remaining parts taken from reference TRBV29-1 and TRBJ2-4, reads SAVISQKPSRDICQRGTSLTIQCQVDSQVTMMFWYRQQPGQSLTLIATANQGSEATYESGFVIDKFPISRPNLTFSTLTVSNMSPEDSSIYLCSVLGTQHIEYIQYFGAGTRLSVL.

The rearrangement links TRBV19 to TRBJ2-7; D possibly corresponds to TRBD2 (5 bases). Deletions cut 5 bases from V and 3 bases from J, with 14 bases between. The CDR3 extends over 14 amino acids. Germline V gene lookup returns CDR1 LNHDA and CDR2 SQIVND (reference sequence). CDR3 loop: CASSSASSVYEQYF. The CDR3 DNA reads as TGTGCCAGTAGTTCGGCTAGCAGCGTCTACGAGCAGTACTTC. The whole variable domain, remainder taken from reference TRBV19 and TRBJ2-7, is DGGITQSPKYLFRKEGQNVTLSCEQNLNHDAMYWYRQDPGQGLRLIYYSQIVNDFQKGDIAEGYSVSREKKESFPLTVTSAQKNPTAFYLCASSSASSVYEQYFGPGTRLTVT.

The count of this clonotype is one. In nucleotides, the CDR3 is TGCAGTGCTATAGGAGCGGGAGTGGATGAGCAGTACTTC. Translated, it gives CSAIGAGVDEQYF. The chain has TRBV20-1 and TRBJ2-5, with TRBD2 identical over 8 bases. CDR1 is DFQATT and CDR2 is SNEGSKA in the germline V gene (reference sequence). The V and J ends lost 4 bases and 11 bases, in that order; junction bases with no gene match: 12. This CDR3 region has 13 residues.

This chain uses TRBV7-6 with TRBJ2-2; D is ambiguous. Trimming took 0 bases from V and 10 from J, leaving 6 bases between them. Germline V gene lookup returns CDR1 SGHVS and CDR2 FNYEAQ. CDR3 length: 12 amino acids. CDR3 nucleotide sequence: TGTGCCAGCAGCTTAGCCATCTCGGAGCTGTTTTTT. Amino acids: CASSLAISELFF.

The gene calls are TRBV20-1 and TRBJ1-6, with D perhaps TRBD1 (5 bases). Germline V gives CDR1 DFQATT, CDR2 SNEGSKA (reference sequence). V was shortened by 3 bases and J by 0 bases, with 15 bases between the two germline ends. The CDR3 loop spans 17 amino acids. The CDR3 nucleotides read TGCAGTGCTAGTCGGGGGGTTAAAAGCTCCTATAATTCACCCCTCCACTTT. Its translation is CSASRGVKSSYNSPLHF.